Sequencing of this T cell receptor beta chain was carried out in a study of neurological immune-mediated disorders. 5'RACE with 10-nucleotide random UMIs produced the cDNA. TCRdb reprocessed the 5' RACE reads via MiXCR and lists one record per CDR3 protein. This sample has about 87,000 distinct CDR3 sequences, with around 3.4% found just once. In this sample, this clonotype turned up a few times. Its cognate antigen is unknown. Findings of the study overall: Patients with HTLV-1-associated myelopathy had the highest level of TCR clonal expansion, whereas patients with multiple sclerosis had the lowest level, falling beneath the level found in healthy controls. Phylogenetic grouping put 18 of 34 multiple sclerosis patients' repertoires into one related-CDR3 cluster, a possible signature.

CDR3 length: 14 amino acids. J was trimmed by 2 bases and V by 3 bases; bases with no gene match: 3. The V gene's germline CDR1 is DFQATT and CDR2 SNEGSKA (reference sequence). From 2 million PBMCs stored at -80 C, the unsorted libraries were generated. Sequences were obtained from PBMCs. The rearrangement links TRBV20-1 to TRBJ2-3; TRBD2 matches 9 bases. The sequence derives from a woman in her fifties or sixties with multiple sclerosis. This chain's CDR3 is CSARLAGTTDTQYF. The DNA for the CDR3 is TGCAGTGCTAGGCTAGCGGGGACCACAGATACGCAGTATTTT.